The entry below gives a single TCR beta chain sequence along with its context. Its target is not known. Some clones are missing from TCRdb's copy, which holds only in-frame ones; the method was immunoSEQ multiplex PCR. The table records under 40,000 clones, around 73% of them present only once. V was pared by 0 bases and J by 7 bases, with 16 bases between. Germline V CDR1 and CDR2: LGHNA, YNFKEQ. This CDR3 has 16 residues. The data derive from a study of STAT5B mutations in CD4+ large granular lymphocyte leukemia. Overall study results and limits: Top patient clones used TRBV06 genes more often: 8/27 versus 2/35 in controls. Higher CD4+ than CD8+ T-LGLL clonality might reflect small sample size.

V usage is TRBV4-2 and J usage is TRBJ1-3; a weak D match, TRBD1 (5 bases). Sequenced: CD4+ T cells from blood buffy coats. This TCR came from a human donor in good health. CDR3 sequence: CASSQDSAGNRNTIYF. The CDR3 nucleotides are TGTGCCAGCAGCCAAGACTCGGCAGGGAATCGGAACACCATATATTTT.